What follows are 23 T cell receptor beta chains derived from one specimen sequenced in a study of blood T cell repertoires in COVID-19. Profiling relied on immunoSEQ multiplex PCR, and the TCRdb table lists in-frame clones only, not all of them. The data contain roughly 340,000 clones, about 90% of them singletons. The sample was peripheral blood. The receptors here all came from a woman aged 18-29 years who had recovered from COVID-19.

This clone showed up just a few times. The J gene is TRBJ1-6, the V gene TRBV14; D is unclear. Germline values: CDR1 SGHDN, CDR2 FVKESK. V lost 1 base and J lost 4, with 5 bases in between. CDR3 length equals 14 residues. CDR3 loop: CASSQALYNSPLHF. The CDR3 DNA is TGTGCCAGCAGCCAAGCTTTGTATAATTCACCCCTCCACTTT.

This chain joins TRBV18 and TRBJ1-1; D unresolved. Germline CDR1 KGHSH, CDR2 LQKENI. CDR3 length: 13 amino acids. V lost 3 bases and J 3 bases, leaving 8 bases between the germline ends. The CDR3 coding sequence is TGTGCCAGCTCACCGAGGTCGGACACTGAAGCTTTCTTT. It is translated as CASSPRSDTEAFF.

A single count supports this clone. CDR3 residues: CASGPPCRSYGYTF. CDR3 sequence (DNA): TGCGCCAGCGGGCCCCCGTGTAGAAGCTATGGCTACACCTTC. The rearrangement uses TRBV23-1 and TRBJ1-2; D is undetermined. TRBV23-1 is labeled an ORF, and its function is uncertain. The CDR3 loop spans 14 amino acids. V was clipped by 8 bases and J by 4 bases, with 17 bases between them.

This clone has only one observation. The V gene is TRBV5-1, the J gene TRBJ1-4; 9 positions match TRBD1. Unmatched junction bases numbered 8, after V lost 7 bases and J lost 1 base. The CDR3 has 16 residues. CDR1 is SGHRS, CDR2 YFSETQ, per germline. CDR3 region: CASGPGTGLTNEKLFF. The CDR3, as DNA: TGCGCCAGCGGCCCCGGGACAGGGTTAACTAATGAAAAACTGTTTTTT. Full variable domain (remainder filled in from reference TRBV5-1 and TRBJ1-4): KAGVTQTPRYLIKTRGQQVTLSCSPISGHRSVSWYQQTPGQGLQFLFEYFSETQRNKGNFPGRFSGRQFSNSRSEMNVSTLELGDSALYLCASGPGTGLTNEKLFFGSGTQLSVL.

This clone was seen a single time. The chain recombines TRBV18 with TRBJ2-2, with 7 nucleotides matching TRBD1. This CDR3 comprises 16 residues. Per germline, CDR1 KGHSH and CDR2 LQKENI. With 5 bases clipped from V and 4 bases from J, the junction kept 10 bases outside the gene matches. This CDR3 reads CASSRNRDSGTGELFF. As DNA, the CDR3 is TGTGCCAGCTCAAGGAACCGGGACAGTGGCACCGGGGAGCTGTTTTTT.

The V gene is TRBV25-1, the J gene TRBJ2-2; 8 nucleotides line up with TRBD1. The CDR3 sequence is 14 residues long. With 6 bases clipped from V and 6 bases from J, the junction kept 6 bases outside the gene matches. Germline loops: CDR1 MGHDK, CDR2 SYGVNS. CDR3 loop: CASRGQGRAGELFF. In DNA, the CDR3 is TGTGCCAGCAGAGGACAGGGAAGGGCCGGGGAGCTGTTTTTT.

This clone was seen more than once but under ten times. The rearrangement links TRBV3-1 (or the pseudogene TRBV3-2) to TRBJ1-5; D is undetermined. V shed 6 bases and J shed 3 bases, with 18 bases lying between them. In germline, CDR1 is LGHDT, CDR2 YNNKEL (reference sequence). CDR3 size: 16 residues. The CDR3 DNA is TGTGCCAGCAGTTTCAGAGGAGGGTATCCCAATCAGCCCCAGCATTTT. Protein: CASSFRGGYPNQPQHF.

This clone occurred once. V and J are TRBV6-1 and TRBJ1-6; D not resolved. CDR3 size: 15 residues. With 1 base removed from V and 6 bases from J, the gap between germline ends came to 10 bases. From germline, CDR1 is MNHNS and CDR2 SASEGT. The CDR3 DNA is TGTGCCAGCAGTGAAGTCATAGATACTAATTCACCCCTCCACTTT. Amino acids: CASSEVIDTNSPLHF.

The chain joins TRBV28 to TRBJ2-3; possible D gene TRBD2, 7 bases. The germline CDR1 and CDR2 sequences are MDHEN and SYDVKM. The CDR3 extends over 15 amino acids. Trimming took off 6 bases at V and 5 bases at J, with 18 bases between the two ends. The CDR3 is CASSQRGGDRDTQYF. The CDR3 nucleotides are TGTGCCAGCAGCCAGAGGGGGGGGGATAGAGATACGCAGTATTTT.

The V gene is TRBV6-2 or TRBV6-3, the J gene TRBJ2-5; D possibly corresponds to TRBD1 (7 bases). This CDR3 has 16 amino acids. CDR1 is MNHEY, CDR2 SVGEGT, per germline. The V end was cut by 2 bases, the J end by 4 bases, with 17 bases between. The CDR3 sequence is CASSYGGQWGAETQYF. CDR3 bases: TGTGCCAGCAGTTACGGGGGACAGTGGGGGGCAGAGACCCAGTACTTC.

This chain uses TRBV7-9 with TRBJ2-3, with 14 positions matching TRBD2. V gave up 3 bases and J gave up 4 bases; unmatched junction bases: 9. This CDR3 is built from 18 residues. Germline-derived CDR1 and CDR2 are SEHNR and FQNEAQ (reference sequence). CDR3 amino acids: CASSFSGTSGRRPDTQYF. The CDR3 DNA sequence: TGTGCCAGCAGCTTTTCCGGGACTAGCGGGAGAAGGCCAGATACGCAGTATTTT. Variable domain in full (rest from reference TRBV7-9 and TRBJ2-3): DTGVSQNPRHKITKRGQNVTFRCDPISEHNRLYWYRQTLGQGPEFLTYFQNEAQLEKSRLLSDRFSAERPKGSFSTLEIQRTEQGDSAMYLCASSFSGTSGRRPDTQYFGPGTRLTVL.

CDR3 residues: CASSPPGRGNQPQHF. The CDR3 DNA reads as TGTGCCAGCAGTCCCCCAGGGCGGGGGAATCAGCCCCAGCATTTT. The J gene is TRBJ1-5, the V gene TRBV28; D may be TRBD1 (5 bases). The V gene's germline CDR1 is MDHEN and CDR2 SYDVKM. V was cut by 5 bases and J by 4 bases, with 15 bases left in between. The CDR3 sequence is 15 residues long.

The chain is built from TRBV11-3 and TRBJ1-1; no clear D. The CDR3 is 14 amino acids. Germline V gene data show CDR1 as SGHNT and CDR2 as YENEEA. With 4 bases removed from V and 1 base from J, the gap between germline ends came to 10 bases. CDR3 protein: CASSWSGKNTEAFF. The CDR3 coding sequence is TGTGCCAGCAGCTGGTCGGGGAAGAACACTGAAGCTTTCTTT.

This clone was observed a few times. The rearrangement uses TRBV10-2 and TRBJ2-7; 9 bases line up with TRBD2. Trimming took 3 bases from V and 1 from J; bases not matched to a gene: 7. Germline V CDR1 and CDR2: WSHSY, SAAADI. CDR3 length: 16 residues. For the CDR3, the DNA is TGCGCCAGCAGTGATTCCGGACTAGCGTCTTCCTACGAGCAGTACGTC. It encodes CASSDSGLASSYEQYV.

This clone was detected once. J is TRBJ1-3 and V is TRBV5-1, with 8 bases aligning to TRBD1. The CDR3 runs to 17 residues. Trimming cost V 4 bases and J 4 bases; bases outside gene matches: 13. The germline V gene encodes CDR1 SGHRS and CDR2 YFSETQ. The CDR3 DNA is TGCGCCAGCAGCACAATAGGACAGGGTGGATTCGGAAACACCATATATTTT. Translating gives CASSTIGQGGFGNTIYF.

The gene calls are TRBV6-1 and TRBJ2-3, with D tentatively TRBD2 (7 bases). The length of the CDR3 is 21 residues. The ends were cut back, 0 bases at V and 0 bases at J, with 25 bases in the middle. Germline V gives CDR1 MNHNS, CDR2 SASEGT. CDR3 nucleotide sequence: TGTGCCAGCAGTGAAGCGCTGGGGGGGCGTATAGCAGCGGCTAGCACAGATACGCAGTATTTT. Residues: CASSEALGGRIAAASTDTQYF.

The rearrangement joins TRBV4-3 to TRBJ1-5; D gene ambiguous. V lost 4 bases, J lost 2 bases, and 9 bases lay in between. The CDR3 is 14 residues long. The V gene's germline CDR1 is LGHNA and CDR2 YSLEER. CDR3 region: CASSPRVGNQPQHF. In DNA form, the CDR3 reads TGCGCCAGCAGCCCCCGCGTGGGCAATCAGCCCCAGCATTTT.

The CDR3 is CASRPTGGVTEAFF. CDR3 nucleotides: TGTGCCAGCAGGCCTACAGGGGGGGTCACTGAAGCTTTCTTT. The V and J genes are TRBV27 and TRBJ1-1; 8 nucleotides match TRBD1. The ends lost 6 bases at V and 4 bases at J; junction bases unmatched: 7. CDR1 and CDR2 from the germline V gene are MNHEY and SMNVEV (reference sequence). The CDR3 covers 14 residues.

This clone was seen just once. The chain carries TRBV5-1 and TRBJ2-5; TRBD1 matches 7 bases. Germline V gene sequence: CDR1 SGHRS, CDR2 YFSETQ. CDR3 size: 15 residues. V lost 0 bases to trimming and J lost 2 bases; unmatched junction nucleotides: 4. CDR3 amino acids: CASSLGGQIQETQYF. The CDR3 bases are TGCGCCAGCAGCTTGGGGGGACAGATACAAGAGACCCAGTACTTC. The full variable domain, its missing parts supplied by reference TRBV5-1 and TRBJ2-5, is KAGVTQTPRYLIKTRGQQVTLSCSPISGHRSVSWYQQTPGQGLQFLFEYFSETQRNKGNFPGRFSGRQFSNSRSEMNVSTLELGDSALYLCASSLGGQIQETQYFGPGTRLLVL.

The rearrangement links TRBV11-3 to TRBJ2-2; 14 bases agree with TRBD2. Germline trimming cut 5 bases from V and 4 bases from J; bases unmatched to any gene: 15. This CDR3 contains 20 residues. CDR1 SGHNT and CDR2 YENEEA come from the germline V gene. The CDR3 loop is CASSHGGTSGSRGLTGELFF. The CDR3 nucleotides are TGTGCCAGCAGCCACGGCGGGACTAGCGGGAGTAGGGGGCTCACCGGGGAGCTGTTTTTT.

The chain links TRBV11-3 to TRBJ2-7; TRBD1 matches at 7 bases. The length of the CDR3 is 13 residues. Trimming removed 6 bases from V and 3 bases from J; junction bases left unmatched: 5. Germline V CDR1 and CDR2: SGHNT, YENEEA. As DNA, the CDR3 is TGTGCCAGCAGGTCTGGGACAGACTACGAGCAGTACGTC. Its translation: CASRSGTDYEQYV.

This sequence joins TRBV7-2 and TRBJ1-3; no definite D call. CDR3 length: 13 amino acids. The germline CDR1 and CDR2 sequences are SGHTA and FQGNSA. Trimming removed 1 base at V and 5 bases at J, with 6 bases between. CDR3 loop: CASSLEARNTIYF. The CDR3 nucleotides read TGTGCCAGCAGCTTAGAAGCGCGAAACACCATATATTTT.

This clone was seen once. The chain recombines TRBV30 with TRBJ2-1; 9 positions match TRBD1. J lost 7 bases, V lost 0 bases, and 16 bases had no gene match. The germline V gene encodes CDR1 GTSNPN and CDR2 SVGIG (reference sequence). CDR3 length: 18 amino acids. This CDR3 is CAWSVRWGGDRARNEQFF. The CDR3 DNA reads as TGTGCCTGGAGTGTACGATGGGGCGGGGACAGGGCACGGAATGAGCAGTTCTTC.